The 18 T cell receptor beta chains presented below share a single source sample, sequenced in a study of cytotoxic CD8 clonotypes in ibrutinib-treated CLL. Here immunoSEQ multiplex PCR was the method, and the copy in TCRdb shows in-frame clones only, minus some. The repertoire has more than 110,000 clones, around 80% of them found once; the top ten carry approximately 7.6%. The specimen was PBMCs, collected after 36 months of ibrutinib treatment. The origin of the receptors is a human donor with chronic lymphocytic leukemia.

This chain links TRBV28 with TRBJ2-2, with 8 bases aligning to TRBD1. After removal of 6 bases from V and 7 bases from J, the junction contained 4 bases not matched to a gene. Germline-derived CDR1 and CDR2 are MDHEN and SYDVKM. This CDR3 has 13 amino acids. Written as DNA, the CDR3 is TGTGCCAGCAGCCACAGGGGGATCGGGGAGCTGTTTTTT. Its protein is CASSHRGIGELFF.

The CDR3 here is CSGGGTQYF. In nucleotides, the CDR3 is TGCAGTGGGGGTGGGACCCAGTACTTC. V gene TRBV20-1 combines with J gene TRBJ2-5; no clear D. Trimming removed 7 bases at V and 7 bases at J, with 7 bases between. Germline CDR1 reads DFQATT; CDR2 reads SNEGSKA (reference sequence). This CDR3 has 9 amino acids.

The chain combines TRBV7-8 with TRBJ1-3; D is ambiguous. The germline CDR1 and CDR2 sequences are SGHVS and FQNEAQ. Deletions cut 1 base from V and 0 bases from J, with 7 bases between. CDR3 length equals 15 residues. The CDR3 bases are TGTGCCAGCAGCTTAGGTGTCTCCTCTGGAAACACCATATATTTT. Residues: CASSLGVSSGNTIYF.

The CDR3 DNA is TGTGCCAGCAGGATAGGAGAGACCCAGTACTTC. Amino acid sequence: CASRIGETQYF. The chain uses TRBV6-5 and TRBJ2-5; no reliable D call. The V end lost 6 bases, the J end lost 4 bases, and 6 bases lay between the germline ends. This CDR3 is built from 11 residues. Germline V CDR1 and CDR2: MNHEY, SVGAGI.

The chain links TRBV7-9 to TRBJ2-7, with 8 bases fitting TRBD1. This CDR3 comprises 16 residues. Unmatched junction bases numbered 11, after V lost 4 bases and J lost 3 bases. From germline, CDR1 is SEHNR and CDR2 FQNEAQ (reference sequence). CDR3 in DNA: TGTGCCAGCAGCTGGCAGGGGGCCCTACCCCGCTACGAGCAGTACTTC. It yields the protein CASSWQGALPRYEQYF.

The chain couples TRBV19 to TRBJ2-7, with 13 bases identical to TRBD2. Trimming cost V 6 bases and J 3 bases; bases outside gene matches: 5. CDR3 length: 15 amino acids. Germline values: CDR1 LNHDA, CDR2 SQIVND (reference sequence). CDR3 sequence reads: CASRPGTSGIYEQYF. The CDR3 DNA sequence: TGTGCCAGTAGGCCCGGGACTAGCGGGATCTACGAGCAGTACTTC.

This chain connects TRBV4-1 to TRBJ2-7; possibly TRBD1 or TRBD2 for D (6 bases each). V lost 7 bases and J 7 bases, leaving 23 bases between the germline ends. In germline, CDR1 is MGHRA, CDR2 YSYEKL. The CDR3 runs to 15 residues. The CDR3 spells CASTKDLRGATEQYF. CDR3 nucleotide sequence: TGCGCCAGCACCAAGGATTTGAGGGGGGCTACGGAGCAGTACTTC.

The genes are TRBV5-6 and TRBJ1-4; D is undetermined. Germline assignment: CDR1 SGHDT and CDR2 YYEEEE. The CDR3 has 13 residues. Trimming took 7 bases from V and 4 from J, leaving 11 bases between them. The CDR3 DNA reads TGTGCCAGCGCTCGCGAGGGTAATGAAAAACTGTTTTTT. Translating gives CASAREGNEKLFF.

The chain's CDR3 is CASSPIRVEGRPWENTEAFF. The CDR3 nucleotides read TGTGCCAGCAGCCCTATTAGGGTAGAAGGACGCCCCTGGGAGAACACTGAAGCTTTCTTT. J is TRBJ1-1 and V is TRBV13; D uncertain. The V and J ends lost 5 bases and 1 base respectively, with 29 bases between them. Germline V gives CDR1 PRHDT, CDR2 FYEKMQ (reference sequence). CDR3 length equals 20 residues.

The chain joins TRBV7-9 to TRBJ1-2; D remains unclear. The CDR3 is 12 residues long. The V end was cut by 5 bases, the J end by 1 base, with 5 bases between. Germline V gene lookup returns CDR1 SEHNR and CDR2 FQNEAQ (reference sequence). The CDR3 DNA reads as TGTGCCAGCAGCACCTTTAACTATGGCTACACCTTC. Translation gives CASSTFNYGYTF.

CDR3 sequence: CASSPYAAGTIYF. For the CDR3, the DNA is TGTGCCAGCAGCCCATATGCTGCCGGCACCATATATTTT. This chain links TRBV14 with TRBJ1-3; D uncertain. Germline loops: CDR1 SGHDN, CDR2 FVKESK. The CDR3 is made up of 13 amino acids. The V end lost 4 bases, the J end lost 9 bases, and 13 bases lay between the germline ends.

The chain employs TRBV18 and TRBJ1-4; a possible D gene is TRBD1 (5 bases). The V and J ends lost 4 bases and 8 bases respectively, with 14 bases between them. Germline V gene lookup returns CDR1 KGHSH and CDR2 LQKENI. This CDR3 is 14 amino acids long. In DNA form, the CDR3 reads TGTGCCAGCTCACTTGGGACGGGGGGAGAAAAACTGTTTTTT. This gives the protein CASSLGTGGEKLFF.

V gene TRBV7-2 combines with J gene TRBJ2-2; TRBD2 matches at 8 bases. CDR3 size: 18 residues. Trimming took 0 bases from V and 6 from J; bases not matched to a gene: 12. CDR1 SGHTA and CDR2 FQGNSA come from the germline V gene. CDR3 DNA sequence: TGTGCCAGCAGCTTAGCGGTCCAGCGGGAGCGATTTGCCGGGGAGCTGTTTTTT. Its protein is CASSLAVQRERFAGELFF.

The V call is TRBV28, the J call TRBJ1-5; the match to TRBD1 covers 8 bases. V lost 4 bases, J lost 3 bases, and 2 bases stayed unmatched. Germline-derived CDR1 and CDR2 are MDHEN and SYDVKM. The CDR3 extends over 14 amino acids. The CDR3 reads CASSSGGSNQPQHF. The CDR3 coding sequence is TGTGCCAGCAGTTCAGGGGGCTCCAATCAGCCCCAGCATTTT.

The chain joins TRBV7-2 to TRBJ1-4, with D hard to call. V was shortened by 5 bases and J by 4 bases, with 11 bases between the two germline ends. Germline-derived CDR1 and CDR2 are SGHTA and FQGNSA. This CDR3 is 14 amino acids long. CDR3 coding DNA: TGTGCCAGCAGCCCAGGAGGGATTAATGAAAAACTGTTTTTT. It encodes CASSPGGINEKLFF.

The chain links TRBV6-5 to TRBJ2-5; D is tentatively TRBD1 or TRBD2 (5 bases each). The germline V gene has CDR1 MNHEY and CDR2 SVGAGI. V dropped 2 bases and J dropped 5 bases, with 12 bases sitting between them. This CDR3 is built from 14 residues. CDR3 region: CASSYGGPGETQYF. The CDR3 bases are TGTGCCAGCAGTTACGGGGGACCTGGCGAGACCCAGTACTTC.

This clone was recorded a few times. The chain is built from TRBV7-9 and TRBJ2-5; TRBD2 aligns across 7 bases. With 7 bases clipped from V and 0 bases from J, the junction kept 8 bases outside the gene matches. The CDR3 totals 15 residues. Per germline, CDR1 SEHNR and CDR2 FQNEAQ (reference sequence). CDR3: CASTQTLADQETQYF. CDR3 nucleotide sequence: TGTGCCAGCACCCAGACCCTAGCGGACCAAGAGACCCAGTACTTC.

J is TRBJ2-4 and V is TRBV5-8, with D perhaps being TRBD1 or TRBD2 (5 bases each). CDR1 SGHTS and CDR2 YDEGEE come from the germline V gene. The CDR3 runs to 14 residues. The V end lost 4 bases, the J end lost 8 bases, and 16 bases lay between the germline ends. The CDR3 bases are TGTGCCAGCAGCCCGGCCGAGGGGCCCTACATTCAGTACTTC. Protein sequence: CASSPAEGPYIQYF.